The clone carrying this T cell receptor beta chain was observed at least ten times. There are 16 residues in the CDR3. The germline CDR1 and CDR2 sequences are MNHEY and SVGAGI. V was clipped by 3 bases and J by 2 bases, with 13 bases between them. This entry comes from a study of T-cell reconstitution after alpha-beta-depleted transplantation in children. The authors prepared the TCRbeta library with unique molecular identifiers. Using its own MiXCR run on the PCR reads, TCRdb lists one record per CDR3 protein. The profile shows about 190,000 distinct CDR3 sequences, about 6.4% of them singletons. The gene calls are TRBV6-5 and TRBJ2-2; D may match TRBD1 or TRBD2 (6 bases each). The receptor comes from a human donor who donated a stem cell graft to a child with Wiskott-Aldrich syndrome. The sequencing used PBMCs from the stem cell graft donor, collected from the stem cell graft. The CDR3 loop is CASSYWGASNTGELFF. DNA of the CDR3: TGTGCCAGCAGTTATTGGGGGGCGAGTAACACCGGGGAGCTGTTTTTT.